Below, 30 T cell receptor beta chains from the same sample are listed, as sequenced in a study of T cell repertoires in cytomegalovirus infection (dated by TCRdb to between 2018 and 2020). Sequenced using an Illumina HiSeq 1500. TCRdb ran its own pipeline on the public reads, namely fastp trimming at Q25 and MiXCR clone calling, and kept in-frame beta chains. Entries that share a CDR3 protein sequence are merged under the most common genes and DNA. In all, the sample holds 310,000 or so distinct CDR3 sequences, and around 10% of those were seen once. Around 2.4% of the sample rests with the top ten. Sequenced: PBMCs. Source of these receptors: a human donor in good health (CMV status not recorded). Some clones in this sample may be carry-over from other donors' samples.

A few counts support this clonotype. The V call is TRBV2, the J call TRBJ1-1, with D hard to call. This CDR3 comprises 13 residues. The V and J ends lost 6 bases and 8 bases respectively, with 16 bases between them. Germline lookup yields CDR1 SNHLY and CDR2 FYNNEI. The DNA of the CDR3 is TGTGCCAGCAGACCACCATCGGTTGAGGAAGCTTTCTTT. Protein sequence: CASRPPSVEEAFF.

The table lists this clonotype with many counts. The chain combines TRBV29-1 with TRBJ1-1; D gene unclear. Trimming took 4 bases from V and 7 from J, leaving 7 bases between them. CDR3 length equals 10 residues. CDR1 is SQVTM, CDR2 ANQGSEA, per germline. The CDR3 sequence: CSVAPYEAFF. The DNA of the CDR3 is TGCAGCGTTGCCCCGTATGAAGCTTTCTTT.

This clonotype showed up many times. This sequence joins TRBV5-1 and TRBJ2-1; D is ambiguous. V lost 0 bases and J 0 bases, leaving 7 bases between the germline ends. CDR3 size: 15 residues. The germline V gene has CDR1 SGHRS and CDR2 YFSETQ. As DNA, the CDR3 is TGCGCCAGCAGCTTGGTTGGAACCTCCTACAATGAGCAGTTCTTC. Translating it yields CASSLVGTSYNEQFF.

On this clonotype itself: Possible read error: a much larger clone is one base away. The V and J genes are TRBV7-9 and TRBJ2-5; a weak D match, TRBD1 (7 bases). The V gene lost 6 bases and the J gene lost 4 bases, with 18 bases spanning the gap. The CDR3 loop spans 15 amino acids. Germline V gene data show CDR1 as SEHNR and CDR2 as FQNEAQ (reference sequence). The CDR3 DNA reads TGTGCCAGCAGACTTTTCGCAGGGGGGCCAGAGACCCAGTACTTC. It is translated as CASRLFAGGPETQYF.

This clonotype occurred many times. V usage is TRBV9 and J usage is TRBJ2-4, with a weak D call TRBD2 (5 bases). The CDR3 is 15 amino acids. V lost 3 bases, J lost 3 bases, and 13 bases lay in between. From germline, CDR1 is SGDLS and CDR2 YYNGEE. Here the CDR3 DNA reads TGTGCCAGCAGCGCCCCCGTCGGGGACAAAAACATTCAGTACTTC. Protein: CASSAPVGDKNIQYF.

The rearrangement uses TRBV6-2 or TRBV6-3 and TRBJ2-6; 9 bases agree with TRBD1. Germline V lookup: CDR1 MNHEY, CDR2 SVGEGT. J lost 4 bases, V lost 7 bases, and 8 bases had no gene match. The length of the CDR3 is 16 residues. The CDR3 DNA sequence: TGTGCCAGCACCTTACAGGGGGCGCCCGGGGCCAACGTCCTGACTTTC. This sequence encodes CASTLQGAPGANVLTF.

V usage is TRBV10-3 and J usage is TRBJ1-2; D unresolved. The germline gives CDR1 ENHRY, CDR2 SYGVKD. The CDR3 length is 11 residues. The V end lost 2 bases, the J end lost 7 bases, and 5 bases lay between the germline ends. CDR3 DNA: TGTGCCATCAGTGAGGGGTCTGGCTACACCTTC. Translated: CAISEGSGYTF.

This clonotype was observed at least ten times. The chain has TRBV12-3 or TRBV12-4 and TRBJ1-1; 10 bases map to TRBD1. V lost 6 bases to trimming and J lost 7 bases; unmatched junction nucleotides: 8. The CDR3 spans 14 residues. The chain's CDR3 is CASRATGGGGEAFF. CDR3 coding DNA: TGTGCCAGCAGAGCGACAGGGGGCGGCGGTGAAGCTTTCTTT.

This clonotype was counted ten times or more. This chain links TRBV7-3 with TRBJ2-1; D gene ambiguous. Germline CDR1 and CDR2: SGHTA and FQGTGA. The CDR3 extends over 12 amino acids. Trimming shortened V by 5 bases and J by 5 bases, and 7 bases separated the two germline ends. This CDR3 reads CASSPPDNEQFF. Here the CDR3 DNA reads TGTGCCAGCAGCCCCCCTGACAATGAGCAGTTCTTC. Using reference TRBV7-3 and TRBJ2-1 for the parts outside the CDR3, the full variable domain is GAGVSQTPSNKVTEKGKYVELRCDPISGHTALYWYRQSLGQGPEFLIYFQGTGAADDSGLPNDRFFAVRPEGSVSTLKIQRTERGDSAVYLCASSPPDNEQFFGPGTRLTVL.

Ten or more counts support this clonotype. The rearrangement links TRBV7-6 to TRBJ2-7, with D possibly TRBD1 on 5 matching bases. CDR3 length: 14 amino acids. Germline assignment: CDR1 SGHVS and CDR2 FNYEAQ. The V and J ends lost 1 base and 0 bases respectively, with 7 bases between them. CDR3 sequence (DNA): TGTGCCAGCAGCTTAGGACAGAGCTCCTACGAGCAGTACTTC. It encodes CASSLGQSSYEQYF. The full variable domain, in which reference TRBV7-6 and TRBJ2-7 provide the parts outside the CDR3, is GAGVSQSPRYKVTKRGQDVALRCDPISGHVSLYWYRQALGQGPEFLTYFNYEAQQDKSGLPNDRFSAERPEGSISTLTIQRTEQRDSAMYRCASSLGQSSYEQYFGPGTRLTVT.

This clonotype appeared many times. This chain joins TRBV6-5 and TRBJ1-2, with D possibly matching TRBD1 (5 bases). The CDR3 runs to 15 residues. The V and J ends lost 2 bases and 5 bases respectively, with 15 bases between them. Germline V gives CDR1 MNHEY, CDR2 SVGAGI. CDR3 loop: CASSYGIGTAYGYTF. As DNA, the CDR3 is TGTGCCAGCAGTTACGGAATCGGGACGGCTTATGGCTACACCTTC.

This clonotype has just a few counts. This chain joins TRBV20-1 and TRBJ1-1; D ambiguous. From germline, CDR1 is DFQATT and CDR2 SNEGSKA (reference sequence). This CDR3 comprises 11 residues. Trimming took off 1 base at V and 13 bases at J, with 13 bases between the two ends. The CDR3: CSARGGTMGFF. The DNA of the CDR3 is TGCAGTGCTAGAGGGGGAACGATGGGTTTCTTT.

The chain combines TRBV3-1 with TRBJ2-2; 10 bases agree with TRBD1. The CDR3 spans 18 residues. V trimming: 2 bases; J trimming: 5 bases; junction bases outside the gene matches: 11. Per the germline V gene, CDR1 is LGHDT and CDR2 is YNNKEL (reference sequence). The CDR3 coding sequence is TGTGCCAGCAGCCAAACTAGACAGGGGGCGATTGGTACCGGGGAGCTGTTTTTT. Translated, it gives CASSQTRQGAIGTGELFF.

This clonotype was seen many times. The chain is built from TRBV7-9 and TRBJ1-6; TRBD1 might be the D (5 bases). The V end was cut by 5 bases, the J end by 9 bases, with 11 bases between. The CDR3 contains 13 residues. The germline V gene encodes CDR1 SEHNR and CDR2 FQNEAQ (reference sequence). The CDR3 sequence is CASSAGHGSPLHF. DNA for the CDR3: TGTGCCAGCAGCGCCGGACACGGTTCACCCCTCCACTTT. The full variable domain, in which reference TRBV7-9 and TRBJ1-6 provide the parts outside the CDR3, is DTGVSQNPRHKITKRGQNVTFRCDPISEHNRLYWYRQTLGQGPEFLTYFQNEAQLEKSRLLSDRFSAERPKGSFSTLEIQRTEQGDSAMYLCASSAGHGSPLHFGNGTRLTVT.

This clonotype was recorded many times. The chain carries TRBV7-9 and TRBJ2-7, with D possibly TRBD1 on 6 matching bases. Trimming pared 1 base from V and 5 bases from J, leaving 12 bases between. The germline CDR1 and CDR2 sequences are SEHNR and FQNEAQ (reference sequence). This CDR3 comprises 14 residues. The CDR3 is CASSLGGRRDEQYV. The CDR3 DNA is TGTGCCAGCAGCTTAGGGGGGCGTCGGGACGAGCAGTACGTC.

In its sample, this clonotype was seen a few times. With a much larger clone just one base away, this may be a read error. The rearrangement links TRBV7-2 to TRBJ2-1; D call uncertain. Germline V CDR1 and CDR2: SGHTA, FQGNSA. CDR3 length: 13 residues. CDR3 region: CVSSLSENNEQFF. The CDR3 DNA follows: TGTGTCAGCAGCTTGTCGGAAAACAATGAGCAGTTCTTC.

This clonotype was recorded a few times. The chain carries TRBV6-4 and TRBJ1-5; D is ambiguous. Trimming left V 3 bases short and J 0 bases short, with 15 bases between. The germline gives CDR1 MRHNA, CDR2 SNTAGT. The CDR3 extends over 17 amino acids. The CDR3 DNA follows: TGTGCCAGCAGTGATTTGAAGACAATCTATAGCAATCAGCCCCAGCATTTT. This translates into CASSDLKTIYSNQPQHF.

This clonotype was seen ten or more times. The chain couples TRBV12-3 or TRBV12-4 to TRBJ1-5, with 8 bases fitting TRBD1. The ends lost 4 bases at V and 6 bases at J; junction bases unmatched: 2. CDR3 length: 13 amino acids. Here the CDR3 DNA reads TGTGCCAGCAGTTGGGGACAGGCTCAGCCCCAGCATTTT. Protein sequence: CASSWGQAQPQHF.

This clonotype was seen ten or more times. V gene TRBV4-1 combines with J gene TRBJ2-5, with D possibly being TRBD2 (5 bases). In germline, CDR1 is MGHRA, CDR2 YSYEKL. Between the trimmed V and J ends, which lost 0 bases and 6 bases, there was a span of 11 bases. This CDR3 is 14 amino acids long. The CDR3 spells CASSQDSVGKTQYF. In nucleotides, the CDR3 is TGCGCCAGCAGCCAAGACTCGGTCGGGAAGACCCAGTACTTC.

This clonotype was picked up many times. The chain recombines TRBV7-8 with TRBJ1-1, with 7 positions matching TRBD1. The CDR3 sequence is 18 residues long. Per the germline V gene, CDR1 is SGHVS and CDR2 is FQNEAQ. V gave up 3 bases and J gave up 9 bases; unmatched junction bases: 22. The CDR3 DNA reads as TGTGCCAGCAGCTTCGACAGGGAACAATTCACACTTGCTCCTAAAGCTTTCTTT. This codes for CASSFDREQFTLAPKAFF.

The CDR3 DNA reads as TGTGCCAGCAGTTTTACTGACAGGTGGGCCCGAACCACTAGCACAGATACGCAGTATTTT. The encoded protein is CASSFTDRWARTTSTDTQYF. V usage is TRBV28 and J usage is TRBJ2-3, with a weak D call TRBD1 (6 bases). The CDR3 runs 20 residues. V was cut by 3 bases and J by 0 bases, with 25 bases left in between. The germline V gene has CDR1 MDHEN and CDR2 SYDVKM.

In its sample, this clonotype was seen many times. The chain couples TRBV2 to TRBJ2-7; 15 bases agree with TRBD2. Trimming cost V 1 base and J 6 bases; bases outside gene matches: 1. Germline V gene sequence: CDR1 SNHLY, CDR2 FYNNEI. CDR3 length: 15 residues. The DNA for the CDR3 is TGTGCCAGCAGTGAAGAGGGACTAGCGGGGGGCGAGCAGTACGTC. It is translated as CASSEEGLAGGEQYV.

This clonotype has ten or more counts. The gene calls are TRBV20-1 and TRBJ2-1; 9 bases are a match to TRBD1. The germline V gene encodes CDR1 DFQATT and CDR2 SNEGSKA (reference sequence). CDR3 length: 12 residues. V was clipped by 5 bases and J by 13 bases; unmatched bases: 9. The CDR3 DNA follows: TGCAGTGCTCCGACAGCGGACAGGGGTCAGTTCTTC. Its protein product is CSAPTADRGQFF.

V and J are TRBV28 and TRBJ2-7, with D uncertain. This CDR3 region has 13 residues. Germline V gives CDR1 MDHEN, CDR2 SYDVKM. V was trimmed by 5 bases and J by 4 bases, leaving 12 bases between them. For the CDR3, the DNA is TGTGCCAGCAGTCTTACGGACCGGTACGAGCAGTACGTC. Translating it yields CASSLTDRYEQYV.

The chain is built from TRBV20-1 and TRBJ2-2, with 7 bases fitting TRBD2. CDR1 DFQATT and CDR2 SNEGSKA come from the germline V gene (reference sequence). The ends lost 6 bases at V and 4 bases at J; junction bases unmatched: 11. This CDR3 spans 15 amino acids. CDR3 region: CSAGLAGDGTGELFF. CDR3 nucleotides: TGCAGTGCGGGCCTGGCGGGGGATGGCACCGGGGAGCTGTTTTTT.

This clonotype was seen at least ten times. This chain links TRBV27 with TRBJ2-1; no firm D call. Germline assignment: CDR1 MNHEY and CDR2 SMNVEV (reference sequence). V lost 6 bases and J 0 bases, leaving 9 bases between the germline ends. CDR3 size: 14 residues. CDR3 loop: CASSDLSSYNEQFF. Here the CDR3 DNA reads TGTGCCAGCAGCGACCTGAGCTCCTACAATGAGCAGTTCTTC.

This clonotype was seen at least ten times. The V and J genes are TRBV7-3 and TRBJ2-6; 9 nucleotides match TRBD1. After removal of 0 bases from V and 0 bases from J, the junction contained 3 bases not matched to a gene. CDR1 and CDR2 from the germline V gene are SGHTA and FQGTGA. This CDR3 has 18 amino acids. The CDR3 DNA reads as TGTGCCAGCAGCTTAACGACAGGGGGTTCCTCTGGGGCCAACGTCCTGACTTTC. Translated: CASSLTTGGSSGANVLTF. Drawing the rest from reference TRBV7-3 and TRBJ2-6, the complete variable domain is GAGVSQTPSNKVTEKGKYVELRCDPISGHTALYWYRQSLGQGPEFLIYFQGTGAADDSGLPNDRFFAVRPEGSVSTLKIQRTERGDSAVYLCASSLTTGGSSGANVLTFGAGSRLTVL.

This clonotype was seen a handful of times. This chain uses TRBV14 with TRBJ1-1; TRBD1 matches at 9 bases. V gave up 0 bases and J gave up 1 base; unmatched junction bases: 9. CDR3 size: 18 residues. CDR1 SGHDN and CDR2 FVKESK come from the germline V gene. CDR3 nucleotides: TGTGCCAGCAGCCAAGATTTGTCGGACAGGGGATGGAACACTGAAGCTTTCTTT. Amino acid sequence: CASSQDLSDRGWNTEAFF. Filled out from reference TRBV14 and TRBJ1-1, the complete variable domain reads EAGVTQFPSHSVIEKGQTVTLRCDPISGHDNLYWYRRVMGKEIKFLLHFVKESKQDESGMPNNRFLAERTGGTYSTLKVQPAELEDSGVYFCASSQDLSDRGWNTEAFFGQGTRLTVV.

This clonotype was observed at least ten times. The rearrangement uses TRBV7-8 and TRBJ2-2, with D possibly being TRBD1 (7 bases). Deletions cut 5 bases from V and 5 bases from J, with 15 bases between. Germline V gives CDR1 SGHVS, CDR2 FQNEAQ. CDR3 size: 15 residues. CDR3 residues: CASSGRQGGTGELFF. The CDR3 region has the DNA TGTGCCAGCAGCGGACGACAGGGAGGAACCGGGGAGCTGTTTTTT.

CDR3 sequence (DNA): TGTGCCATCAGTGGGGACTATGGCTACACCTTC. Its protein product is CAISGDYGYTF. The chain links TRBV10-3 to TRBJ1-2; D is uncertain. Looked up from germline, CDR1 is ENHRY and CDR2 is SYGVKD. The CDR3 totals 11 residues. The V end was cut by 4 bases, the J end by 3 bases, with 3 bases between.